The 15 T cell receptor beta chains given below trace back to one sample, sequenced in a study of CD8+ T cells in alopecia areata. RNA extraction was followed by reverse transcription into cDNA, which acted as the sequencing template. Repertoires were generated with immunoSEQ multiplex PCR, while TCRdb's copy carries only in-frame clones and drops some. The sample has roughly 150,000 clones; around half are singletons. The specimen was CD8+ T cells sorted from blood, collected at week 0. The receptors here all came from a human donor with alopecia areata.

The rearrangement links TRBV30 to TRBJ2-6; D might be TRBD2 (5 bases). Trimming took 4 bases from V and 3 from J, leaving 10 bases between them. This CDR3 contains 14 residues. Germline CDR1 GTSNPN, CDR2 SVGIG (reference sequence). The CDR3 nucleotides read TGTGCCTGGAACGAGGGCAGTGGGGCCAACGTCCTGACTTTC. Translated, it gives CAWNEGSGANVLTF.

This clone was recorded a few times. The genes are TRBV19 and TRBJ2-7; D might be TRBD1 or TRBD2, each matching 5 bases. CDR3 length: 15 residues. The V end lost 2 bases, the J end lost 2 bases, and 13 bases lay between the germline ends. The germline V gene encodes CDR1 LNHDA and CDR2 SQIVND (reference sequence). This CDR3 is CASSIILGETYEQYF. The CDR3, as DNA: TGTGCCAGTAGTATAATCCTGGGGGAGACCTACGAGCAGTACTTC.

The gene calls are TRBV7-9 and TRBJ1-5; tentatively, D is TRBD1 (6 bases). In germline, CDR1 is SEHNR, CDR2 FQNEAQ (reference sequence). Trimming took off 4 bases at V and 4 bases at J, with 8 bases between the two ends. This CDR3 comprises 13 residues. The chain's CDR3 is CASSSQGNQPQHF. CDR3 nucleotides: TGTGCCAGCAGCTCCCAGGGGAATCAGCCCCAGCATTTT.

Comment on this clone: The same CDR3 can be traced to other DNA sequences in this sample. J is TRBJ2-6 and V is TRBV30; the D is unclear. Trimming took 0 bases from V and 0 from J, leaving 3 bases between them. This CDR3 has 14 amino acids. Germline CDR1 and CDR2: GTSNPN and SVGIG (reference sequence). Here the CDR3 reads CAWSVSSGANVLTF. CDR3 DNA sequence: TGTGCCTGGAGTGTGAGCTCTGGGGCCAACGTCCTGACTTTC.

This clone was picked up a small number of times. This chain uses TRBV29-1 with TRBJ1-1; maybe TRBD1 (5 bases). The CDR3 is 11 residues long. Germline-derived CDR1 and CDR2 are SQVTM and ANQGSEA. The V end was cut by 5 bases, the J end by 6 bases, with 10 bases between. CDR3 nucleotides: TGCAGCGTTTGGGACTCTCCTGAAGCTTTCTTT. This encodes CSVWDSPEAFF.

This chain joins TRBV27 and TRBJ2-5, with 8 nucleotides matching TRBD2. The V and J ends lost 5 bases and 5 bases, in that order; junction bases with no gene match: 7. CDR3 length: 14 amino acids. CDR1 and CDR2 (germline): MNHEY, SMNVEV (reference sequence). The CDR3 region is CASSPNGGAETQYF. The CDR3 DNA reads as TGTGCCAGCAGTCCCAACGGGGGGGCGGAGACCCAGTACTTC.

The chain combines TRBV5-5 with TRBJ2-7; the match to TRBD1 covers 8 bases. Trimming cost V 4 bases and J 6 bases; bases outside gene matches: 6. The CDR3 consists of 13 residues. The germline V gene has CDR1 SGHKS and CDR2 YYEKEE (reference sequence). In nucleotides, the CDR3 is TGTGCCAGCAGCCCGACAGGGGAGTTCGAGCAGTACTTC. This translates into CASSPTGEFEQYF.

This clone was seen repeatedly, ten times or more. V and J are TRBV9 and TRBJ2-3, with D tentatively TRBD1 (6 bases). The germline V and J ends were trimmed by 4 bases and 4 bases, with 16 bases remaining between them. Looked up from germline, CDR1 is SGDLS and CDR2 is YYNGEE. The CDR3 loop spans 15 amino acids. The CDR3 spells CASSKSQGVPDTQYF. CDR3 DNA sequence: TGTGCCAGCAGCAAGTCACAGGGAGTGCCAGATACGCAGTATTTT.

This clone was observed a few times. The chain links TRBV29-1 to TRBJ2-1; 16 bases are shared with TRBD2. The CDR3 sequence is 17 residues long. With V trimmed by 8 bases and J by 9 bases, 16 bases remained unmatched. Germline assignment: CDR1 SQVTM and CDR2 ANQGSEA. This CDR3 is CSISGTSGGASVTEQFF. Written as DNA, the CDR3 is TGCAGCATCTCCGGGACTAGCGGGGGGGCGAGTGTAACTGAGCAGTTCTTC.

The chain carries TRBV10-3 and TRBJ2-7; the D gene is possibly TRBD1 (7 bases). Germline CDR1 ENHRY, CDR2 SYGVKD. Deletions cut 2 bases from V and 3 bases from J, with 17 bases between. The CDR3 has 16 amino acids. This chain's CDR3 is CAISEGRGAQGYEQYF. CDR3 bases: TGTGCCATCAGTGAGGGCAGGGGGGCCCAAGGCTACGAGCAGTACTTC.

The chain uses TRBV2 and TRBJ2-7; 9 bases align to TRBD1. CDR1 and CDR2 (germline): SNHLY, FYNNEI. CDR3 size: 14 residues. The junction had 7 bases not matched to a gene; V was cut back by 6 bases and J by 4 bases. CDR3 nucleotide sequence: TGTGCCAGCAGCCTTCCGGGACAGGGATACGAGCAGTACTTC. It translates to CASSLPGQGYEQYF.

The chain couples TRBV5-1 to TRBJ1-4; D unclear. V was trimmed by 0 bases and J by 11 bases, leaving 5 bases between them. CDR3 size: 11 residues. From germline, CDR1 is SGHRS and CDR2 YFSETQ. CDR3 protein: CASSLDGKLFF. CDR3 DNA sequence: TGCGCCAGCAGCTTGGACGGGAAACTGTTTTTT.

The chain combines TRBV14 with TRBJ2-7, with a tentative D call TRBD2 (6 bases). The CDR3 is 14 residues long. Deletions cut 3 bases from V and 2 bases from J, with 11 bases between. Germline CDR1 SGHDN, CDR2 FVKESK. For the CDR3, the DNA is TGTGCCAGCAGCCAGGACTACCGACCCTACGAGCAGTACTTC. Translating gives CASSQDYRPYEQYF.

This rearrangement joins TRBV11-2 to TRBJ2-7; the match to TRBD2 covers 10 bases. Per the germline V gene, CDR1 is SGHAT and CDR2 is FQNNGV. V gave up 6 bases and J gave up 1 base; unmatched junction bases: 6. The CDR3 length is 15 residues. CDR3 protein: CASSYSGGASYEQYF. CDR3 DNA sequence: TGTGCCAGCAGTTACAGCGGGGGGGCATCCTACGAGCAGTACTTC.

The chain has TRBV7-9 and TRBJ2-7; D not certain. The V gene's germline CDR1 is SEHNR and CDR2 FQNEAQ (reference sequence). The CDR3 sequence is 12 residues long. The V end was cut by 2 bases, the J end by 2 bases, with 4 bases between. The DNA of the CDR3 is TGTGCCAGCAGCTTACACGCCTACGAGCAGTACTTC. Its protein is CASSLHAYEQYF.